These T cell receptor beta chains were read from a single sample in a study of Ad26.COV2.S vaccination and SARS-CoV-2 variants. Using immunoSEQ multiplex PCR, the repertoire was profiled, and TCRdb retains in-frame clones only, with some absent. The data show about 260,000 clones, with roughly nine tenths seen just once and just under 3% held by the top ten. Sequences were derived from peripheral blood, sampled in a trial of Ad26.COV2.S vaccine versus placebo. The receptors come from a person between 18 and 60 years old who received the Ad26.COV2.S COVID-19 vaccine or a placebo. CDR3s include the opening cysteine and the closing phenylalanine or tryptophan. Fields, in order: CDR3 length, J gene, V gene, clone size, D gene, CDR3 protein, CDR3 DNA. The D gene is left open where the match is weak. Not every row has a clone size; where given, it reads once, few, many or a size class.

length: 12
J: TRBJ2-5
V: TRBV10-3
size: NA
D: NA
CDR3: CAISQRGETQYF
DNA: TGTGCCATCAGCCAGAGGGGGGAGACCCAGTACTTC

length: 13
J: TRBJ2-7
V: TRBV18
size: NA
D: TRBD1
CDR3: CASSPNTGAEQYF
DNA: TGTGCCAGCTCACCCAACACAGGGGCCGAGCAGTACTTC

length: 13
J: TRBJ1-5
V: TRBV2
size: NA
D: NA
CDR3: CASSVTGFQPQHF
DNA: TGTGCCAGCAGTGTTACAGGTTTTCAGCCCCAGCATTTT

length: 11
J: TRBJ1-2
V: TRBV25-1
size: NA
D: NA
CDR3: CASSDETGYTF
DNA: TGTGCCAGCAGTGACGAGACCGGCTACACCTTC

length: 11
J: TRBJ2-5
V: TRBV30
size: NA
D: NA
CDR3: CASTKKETQYF
DNA: TGTGCCTCTACGAAAAAGGAGACCCAGTACTTC

length: 15
J: TRBJ1-6
V: TRBV6-1
size: NA
D: TRBD1
CDR3: CASSEDRGHVSPLHF
DNA: TGTGCCAGCAGTGAAGACAGGGGGCATGTTTCACCCCTCCACTTT

length: 13
J: TRBJ2-5
V: TRBV29-1
size: NA
D: NA
CDR3: CSVQDISWKTQYF
DNA: TGCAGCGTTCAGGACATCTCGTGGAAGACCCAGTACTTC

length: 13
J: TRBJ1-1
V: TRBV25-1
size: NA
D: NA
CDR3: CASSDPGSDEAFF
DNA: TGTGCCAGCAGTGACCCCGGCAGCGATGAAGCTTTCTTT

length: 13
J: TRBJ2-2
V: TRBV29-1
size: NA
D: NA
CDR3: CSVDQQNTGELFF
DNA: TGCAGCGTTGATCAGCAGAACACCGGGGAGCTGTTTTTT

length: 14
J: TRBJ1-2
V: TRBV19
size: NA
D: TRBD1
CDR3: CASRPSGQIYGYTF
DNA: TGTGCCAGTAGGCCATCGGGACAGATCTATGGCTACACCTTC

length: 12
J: TRBJ2-1
V: TRBV30
size: NA
D: TRBD2
CDR3: CAWKAGGPVQFF
DNA: TGTGCCTGGAAGGCGGGAGGGCCAGTTCAGTTCTTC

length: 15
J: TRBJ2-7
V: TRBV7-9
size: few
D: TRBD1
CDR3: CASSLYQGALVEQYF
DNA: TGTGCCAGCAGCTTATATCAGGGGGCGCTGGTCGAGCAGTACTTC

length: 13
J: TRBJ2-2
V: TRBV9
size: NA
D: NA
CDR3: CASSPSPAGELFF
DNA: TGTGCCAGCAGCCCCAGTCCCGCCGGGGAGCTGTTTTTT

length: 13
J: TRBJ1-1
V: TRBV6-5
size: NA
D: NA
CDR3: CASNLGQNTEAFF
DNA: TGTGCCAGCAACCTCGGACAGAACACTGAAGCTTTCTTT

length: 15
J: TRBJ1-4
V: TRBV5-1
size: few
D: TRBD1
CDR3: CASSLGDSGLGKLFF
DNA: TGCGCCAGCAGCCTTGGGGACAGTGGTTTAGGAAAACTGTTTTTT

length: 13
J: TRBJ1-6
V: TRBV3-1/TRBV3-2
size: once
D: NA
CDR3: CASSQRRNSPLHF
DNA: TGTGCCAGCAGCCAAAGGAGGAATTCACCCCTCCACTTT

length: 14
J: TRBJ2-2
V: TRBV6-2/TRBV6-3
size: many
D: NA
CDR3: CASSSGTHTGELFF
DNA: TGTGCCAGCAGTTCCGGGACCCACACCGGGGAGCTGTTTTTT

length: 17
J: TRBJ1-1
V: TRBV7-9
size: NA
D: TRBD1
CDR3: CASSLGRTGSMNTEAFF
DNA: TGTGCCAGCAGCTTAGGCCGGACAGGGTCGATGAACACTGAAGCTTTCTTT

length: 15
J: TRBJ2-1
V: TRBV7-9
size: few
D: TRBD2
CDR3: CASSSGTSGYNEQFF
DNA: TGTGCCAGCAGCTCCGGGACTAGCGGATACAATGAGCAGTTCTTC

length: 15
J: TRBJ2-7
V: TRBV11-3
size: once
D: NA
CDR3: CASSIRGGSSYEQYF
DNA: TGTGCCAGCAGCATCCGAGGGGGAAGCTCCTACGAGCAGTACTTC

length: 16
J: TRBJ1-1
V: TRBV6-6
size: NA
D: NA
CDR3: CASSSSAGVQNTEAFF
DNA: TGTGCCAGCAGCTCTTCGGCAGGGGTACAGAACACTGAAGCTTTCTTT

length: 14
J: TRBJ2-5
V: TRBV30
size: NA
D: NA
CDR3: CAWRDGNRQETQYF
DNA: TGTGCCTGGAGGGACGGGAACAGACAAGAGACCCAGTACTTC

length: 13
J: TRBJ2-1
V: TRBV7-9
size: NA
D: NA
CDR3: CASSLDKYNEQFF
DNA: TGTGCCAGCAGCTTAGACAAGTACAATGAGCAGTTCTTC

length: 16
J: TRBJ2-1
V: TRBV5-6
size: NA
D: NA
CDR3: CASSLSPGAIYNEQFF
DNA: TGTGCCAGCAGCTTGTCCCCGGGGGCAATCTACAATGAGCAGTTCTTC

length: 15
J: TRBJ1-5
V: TRBV19
size: NA
D: NA
CDR3: CASSIGQGSNQPQHF
DNA: TGTGCCAGTAGTATTGGCCAGGGGAGCAATCAGCCCCAGCATTTT

length: 12
J: TRBJ2-2
V: TRBV6-4
size: NA
D: NA
CDR3: CASSPMPGELFF
DNA: TGTGCCAGCAGCCCAATGCCCGGGGAGCTGTTTTTT

length: 13
J: TRBJ2-3
V: TRBV5-5
size: NA
D: NA
CDR3: CASSFVGTDTQYF
DNA: TGTGCCAGCAGCTTCGTGGGCACAGATACGCAGTATTTT

length: 14
J: TRBJ1-4
V: TRBV29-1
size: NA
D: NA
CDR3: CSVVRDAEPEKLFF
DNA: TGCAGCGTCGTCCGGGACGCGGAACCCGAAAAACTGTTTTTT

length: 17
J: TRBJ1-6
V: TRBV21-1
size: NA
D: NA
CDR3: CASSLRGGTGDNSPLHF
DNA: TGTGCCAGCAGCTTAAGGGGGGGGACAGGAGACAATTCACCCCTCCACTTT

length: 15
J: TRBJ2-3
V: TRBV7-2
size: NA
D: TRBD2
CDR3: CASSLRTSDTDTQYF
DNA: TGTGCCAGCAGCTTAAGGACTAGCGACACAGATACGCAGTATTTT

length: 15
J: TRBJ1-1
V: TRBV6-5
size: NA
D: TRBD1
CDR3: CASSYSGDRVTEAFF
DNA: TGTGCCAGCAGTTACTCGGGAGACAGGGTGACTGAAGCTTTCTTT

length: 16
J: TRBJ1-1
V: TRBV24-1
size: NA
D: TRBD1
CDR3: CATSDSQVTGDTEAFF
DNA: TGTGCCACCAGTGACTCGCAAGTTACAGGGGACACTGAAGCTTTCTTT

length: 15
J: TRBJ2-1
V: TRBV6-5
size: NA
D: TRBD2
CDR3: CASSRSGTSYNEQFF
DNA: TGTGCCAGCAGCCGTAGCGGGACCTCTTACAATGAGCAGTTCTTC

length: 13
J: TRBJ2-5
V: TRBV5-1
size: NA
D: NA
CDR3: CASSLGSGETQYF
DNA: TGCGCCAGCAGCTTGGGTTCGGGGGAGACCCAGTACTTC

length: 15
J: TRBJ1-1
V: TRBV6-5
size: NA
D: NA
CDR3: CASSSFRGLNTEAFF
DNA: TGTGCCAGCAGTTCTTTTCGGGGCCTGAACACTGAAGCTTTCTTT